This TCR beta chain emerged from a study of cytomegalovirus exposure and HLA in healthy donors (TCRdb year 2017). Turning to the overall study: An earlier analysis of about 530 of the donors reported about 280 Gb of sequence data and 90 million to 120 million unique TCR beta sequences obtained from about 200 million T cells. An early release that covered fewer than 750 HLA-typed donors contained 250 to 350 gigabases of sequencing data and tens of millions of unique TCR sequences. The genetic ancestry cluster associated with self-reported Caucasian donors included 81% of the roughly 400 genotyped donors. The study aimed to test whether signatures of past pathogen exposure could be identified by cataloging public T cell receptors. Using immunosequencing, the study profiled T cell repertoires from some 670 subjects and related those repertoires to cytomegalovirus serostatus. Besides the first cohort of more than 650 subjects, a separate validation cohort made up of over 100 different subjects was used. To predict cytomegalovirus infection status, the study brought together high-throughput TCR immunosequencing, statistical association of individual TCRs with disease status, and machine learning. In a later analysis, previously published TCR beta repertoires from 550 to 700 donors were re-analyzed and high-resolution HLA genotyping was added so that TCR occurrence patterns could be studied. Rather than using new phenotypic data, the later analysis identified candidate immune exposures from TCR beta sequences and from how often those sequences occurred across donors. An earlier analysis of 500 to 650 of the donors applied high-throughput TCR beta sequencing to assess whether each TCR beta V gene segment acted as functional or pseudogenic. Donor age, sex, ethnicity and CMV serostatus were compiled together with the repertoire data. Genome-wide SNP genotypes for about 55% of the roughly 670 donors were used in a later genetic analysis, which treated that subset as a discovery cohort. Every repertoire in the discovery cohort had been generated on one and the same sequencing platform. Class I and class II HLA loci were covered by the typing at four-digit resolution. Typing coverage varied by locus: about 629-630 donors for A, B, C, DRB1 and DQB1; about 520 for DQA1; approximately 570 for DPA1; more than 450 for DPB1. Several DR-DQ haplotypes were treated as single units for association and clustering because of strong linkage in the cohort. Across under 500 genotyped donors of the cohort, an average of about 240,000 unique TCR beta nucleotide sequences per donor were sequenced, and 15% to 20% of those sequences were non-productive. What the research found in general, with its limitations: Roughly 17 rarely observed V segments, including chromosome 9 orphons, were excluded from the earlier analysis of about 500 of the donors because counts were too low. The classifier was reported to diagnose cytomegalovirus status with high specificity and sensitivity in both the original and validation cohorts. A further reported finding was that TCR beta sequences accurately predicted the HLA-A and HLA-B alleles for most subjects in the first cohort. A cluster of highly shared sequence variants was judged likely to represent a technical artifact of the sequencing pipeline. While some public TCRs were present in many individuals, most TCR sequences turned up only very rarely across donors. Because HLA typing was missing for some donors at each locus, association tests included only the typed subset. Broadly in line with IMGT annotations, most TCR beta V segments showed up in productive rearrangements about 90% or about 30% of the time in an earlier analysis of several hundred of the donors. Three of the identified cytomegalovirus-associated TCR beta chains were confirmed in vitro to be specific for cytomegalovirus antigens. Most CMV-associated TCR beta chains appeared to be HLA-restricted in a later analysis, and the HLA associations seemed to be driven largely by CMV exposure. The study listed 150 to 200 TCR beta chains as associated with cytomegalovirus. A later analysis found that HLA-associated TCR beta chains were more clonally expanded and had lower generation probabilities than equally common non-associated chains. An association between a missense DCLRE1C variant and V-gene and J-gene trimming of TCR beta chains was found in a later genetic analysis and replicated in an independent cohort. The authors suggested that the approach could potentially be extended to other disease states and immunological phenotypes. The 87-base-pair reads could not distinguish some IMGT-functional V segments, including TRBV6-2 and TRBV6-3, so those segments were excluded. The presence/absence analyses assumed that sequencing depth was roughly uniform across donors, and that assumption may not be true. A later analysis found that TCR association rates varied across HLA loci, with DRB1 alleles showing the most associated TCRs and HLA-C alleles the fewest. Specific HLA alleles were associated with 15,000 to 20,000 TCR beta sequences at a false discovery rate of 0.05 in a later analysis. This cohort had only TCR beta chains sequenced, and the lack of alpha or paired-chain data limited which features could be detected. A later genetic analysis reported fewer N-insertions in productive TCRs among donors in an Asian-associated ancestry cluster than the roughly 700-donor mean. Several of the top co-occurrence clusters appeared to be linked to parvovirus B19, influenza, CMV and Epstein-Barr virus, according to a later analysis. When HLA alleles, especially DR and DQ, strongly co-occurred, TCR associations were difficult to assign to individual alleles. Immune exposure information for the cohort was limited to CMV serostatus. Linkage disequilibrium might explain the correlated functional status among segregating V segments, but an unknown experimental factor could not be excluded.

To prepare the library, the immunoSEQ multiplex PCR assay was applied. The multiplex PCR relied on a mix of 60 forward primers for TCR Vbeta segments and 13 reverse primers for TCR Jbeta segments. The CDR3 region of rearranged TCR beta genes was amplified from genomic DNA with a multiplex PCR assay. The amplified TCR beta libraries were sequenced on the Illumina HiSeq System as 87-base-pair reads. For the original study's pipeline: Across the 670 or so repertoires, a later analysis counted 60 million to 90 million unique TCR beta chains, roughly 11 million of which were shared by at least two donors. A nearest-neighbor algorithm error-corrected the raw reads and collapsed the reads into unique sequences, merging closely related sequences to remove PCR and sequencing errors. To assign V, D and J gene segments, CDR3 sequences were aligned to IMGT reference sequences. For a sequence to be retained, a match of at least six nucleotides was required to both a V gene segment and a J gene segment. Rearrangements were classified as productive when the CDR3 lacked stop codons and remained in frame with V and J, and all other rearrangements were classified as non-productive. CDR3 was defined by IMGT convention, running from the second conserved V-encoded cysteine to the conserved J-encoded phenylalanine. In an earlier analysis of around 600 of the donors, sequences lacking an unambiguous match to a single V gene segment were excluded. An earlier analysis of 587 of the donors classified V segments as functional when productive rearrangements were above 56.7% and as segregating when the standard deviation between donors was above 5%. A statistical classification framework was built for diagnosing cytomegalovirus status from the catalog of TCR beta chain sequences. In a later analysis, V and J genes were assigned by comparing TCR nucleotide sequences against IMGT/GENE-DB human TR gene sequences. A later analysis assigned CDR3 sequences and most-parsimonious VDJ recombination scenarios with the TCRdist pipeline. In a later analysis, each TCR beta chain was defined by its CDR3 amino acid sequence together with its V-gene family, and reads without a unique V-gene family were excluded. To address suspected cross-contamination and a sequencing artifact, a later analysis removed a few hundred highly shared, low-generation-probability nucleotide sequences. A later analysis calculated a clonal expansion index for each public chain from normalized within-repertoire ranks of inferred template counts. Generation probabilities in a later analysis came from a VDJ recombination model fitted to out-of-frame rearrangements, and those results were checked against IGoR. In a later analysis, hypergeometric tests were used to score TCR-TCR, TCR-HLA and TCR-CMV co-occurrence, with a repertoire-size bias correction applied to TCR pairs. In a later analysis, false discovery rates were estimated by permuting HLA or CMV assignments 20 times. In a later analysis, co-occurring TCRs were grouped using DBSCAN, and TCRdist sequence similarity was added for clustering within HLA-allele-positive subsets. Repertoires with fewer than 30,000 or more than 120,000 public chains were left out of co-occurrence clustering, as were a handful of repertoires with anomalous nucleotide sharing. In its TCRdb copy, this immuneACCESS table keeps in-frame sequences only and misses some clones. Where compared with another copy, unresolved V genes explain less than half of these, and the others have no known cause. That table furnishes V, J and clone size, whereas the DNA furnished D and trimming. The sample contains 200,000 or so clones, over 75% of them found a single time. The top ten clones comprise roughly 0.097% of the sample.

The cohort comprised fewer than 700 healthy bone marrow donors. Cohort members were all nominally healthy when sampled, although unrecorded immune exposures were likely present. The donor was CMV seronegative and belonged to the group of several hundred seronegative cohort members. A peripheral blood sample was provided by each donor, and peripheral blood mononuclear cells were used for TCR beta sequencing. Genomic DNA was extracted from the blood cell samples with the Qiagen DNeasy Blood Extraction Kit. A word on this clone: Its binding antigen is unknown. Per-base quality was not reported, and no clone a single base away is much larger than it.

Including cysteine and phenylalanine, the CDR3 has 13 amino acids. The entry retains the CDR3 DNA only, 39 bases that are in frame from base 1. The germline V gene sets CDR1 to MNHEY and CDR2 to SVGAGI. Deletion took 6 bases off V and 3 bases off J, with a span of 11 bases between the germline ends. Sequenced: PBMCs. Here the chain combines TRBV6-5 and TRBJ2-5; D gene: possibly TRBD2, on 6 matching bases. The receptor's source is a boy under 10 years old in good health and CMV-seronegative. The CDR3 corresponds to CASRLRREETQYF. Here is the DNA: TGTGCCAGCAGACTACGGAGGGAAGAGACCCAGTACTTC.